A selection of T cell receptor beta chains follows, all from one sample in a study of blood T cells in healthy people across ages. MiXCR was run by TCRdb on the 5' RACE reads, yielding one entry per CDR3 protein. The table lists fewer than 1,200,000 distinct CDR3 sequences, roughly a quarter of them singletons. These data were also filed under a second study, of T cells of mothers and their children.

Sequencing was carried out using blood. These receptors were collected from a girl aged 2 to 10 in good health. Both conserved end residues are part of each CDR3. The D gene is left open where the match is weak. Only some rows state a clone size, as once, few, many or a class for expanded clones.

clone_size d_call j_call cdr3_length v_call cdr3_nt cdr3_aa
. . TRBJ1-3 14 TRBV20-1 TGCAGTGCGGTAGACAGCTACTCTGGAAACACCATATATTTT CSAVDSYSGNTIYF
. . TRBJ1-1 17 TRBV3-1 TGTGCCAGCAGCCAAGGCATAGCAGGGGTCGGAGGCACTGAAGCTTTCTTT CASSQGIAGVGGTEAFF
. . TRBJ2-1 12 TRBV12-3/TRBV12-4 TGTGCCAGCAGTAACGGGGCCAATGAGCAGTTCTTC CASSNGANEQFF
. . TRBJ1-4 17 TRBV14 TGTGCCAGCAGCCGGACCCGGGGCCTCGGCTCATATGAAAAACTGTTTTTT CASSRTRGLGSYEKLFF
few . TRBJ1-5 12 TRBV14 TGTGCCAGCAGTCCCCTTAATCAGCCCCAGCATTTT CASSPLNQPQHF
. . TRBJ2-7 13 TRBV7-2 TGTGCCAGCAGCCCATTCGCCCTCTACGAGCAGTACTTC CASSPFALYEQYF
. . TRBJ2-7 15 TRBV20-1 TGCAGTGCTAGAGTCTTAGGTTCCTTCTCCTACGAGCAGTACTTC CSARVLGSFSYEQYF
few . TRBJ1-4 15 TRBV29-1 TGCAGCGTTCAACCTAGGGCGTCGGCTAATGAAAAACTGTTTTTT CSVQPRASANEKLFF
few . TRBJ2-4 14 TRBV28 TGTGCCAGCAGTTTCAGGGGCGGGCCCTACATTCAGTACTTC CASSFRGGPYIQYF
few . TRBJ2-7 14 TRBV10-3 TGTGCCATCACCGACCCGGGATCTAGTTACGAGCAGTACTTC CAITDPGSSYEQYF
. . TRBJ2-7 14 TRBV7-2 TGTGCCAGCAGCTTATACCGGAGGACTTACGAGCAGTACTTC CASSLYRRTYEQYF
few TRBD1 TRBJ2-7 16 TRBV2 TGTGCCAGCACCCCGCCCCCGGGACAGGGGTCATACGAGCAGTACTTC CASTPPPGQGSYEQYF
. TRBD1 TRBJ2-1 14 TRBV6-2/TRBV6-3 TGTGCCAGCAGTTGGACAGGGGTGGGCAATGAGCAGTTCTTC CASSWTGVGNEQFF
many . TRBJ2-1 16 TRBV5-1 TGCGCCAGCAGCTTGGGCCGGACCCCCGGCATTGATGAGCAGTTCTTC CASSLGRTPGIDEQFF
few . TRBJ1-1 13 TRBV6-6 TGTGCCAGCAGTTCTTGGCGGAACACTGAAGCTTTCTTT CASSSWRNTEAFF
many TRBD1 TRBJ1-1 14 TRBV7-3 TGTGCCAGCAGCCGGGGACAGGGGTTCACTGAAGCTTTCTTT CASSRGQGFTEAFF
once TRBD2 TRBJ2-3 15 TRBV20-1 TGCAGTGCAAAAAGGACTAGCGGGAGTTCAGATACGCAGTATTTT CSAKRTSGSSDTQYF
. . TRBJ2-7 15 TRBV9 TGTGCCAGCAGCGGGGGGGACACACTGCTTCACAAGCAGTACTTC CASSGGDTLLHKQYF
few . TRBJ2-7 12 TRBV20-1 TGCAGTGCTACTACCGGGACCTACGAGCAGTACTTC CSATTGTYEQYF
few TRBD2 TRBJ2-7 15 TRBV11-1 TGTGCCAGCAGCTCAACTAGCGGGGGGGCGCTCGAGCAGTACTTC CASSSTSGGALEQYF
. . TRBJ2-5 13 TRBV29-1 TGCAGCGTTGTGGGCAGGATGGCGGAGACCCAGTACTTC CSVVGRMAETQYF
few . TRBJ2-5 16 TRBV12-3/TRBV12-4 TGTGCCAGCAGTTTTGGCGCTAGCCCCAGGGAAGAGACCCAGTACTTC CASSFGASPREETQYF
. . TRBJ1-1 13 TRBV7-9 TGTGCCAGCAGGTCGGCGGCGAACACTGAAGCTTTCTTT CASRSAANTEAFF
few . TRBJ2-1 12 TRBV29-1 TGCAGCGTGGATAACAGTTACAATGAGCAGTTCTTC CSVDNSYNEQFF
. TRBD2 TRBJ2-1 15 TRBV6-4 TGTGCCAGCAGTGACCTATCGGGAGGGTACAATGAGCAGTTCTTC CASSDLSGGYNEQFF
. . TRBJ2-3 14 TRBV27 TGTGCCAGCAGCAAGGGGGGTCTCACAGATACGCAGTATTTT CASSKGGLTDTQYF
. . TRBJ1-1 15 TRBV18 TGTGCCAGCTCACCTGTGGCAGGGGTGAACACTGAAGCTTTCTTT CASSPVAGVNTEAFF
. . TRBJ2-1 15 TRBV20-1 TGCAGTGCTAGAGATGACGGAGCAACCTACAATGAGCAGTTCTTC CSARDDGATYNEQFF
. . TRBJ1-2 14 TRBV18 TGTGCCAGCTCACCCGTGCGGGACAATCATGGCTACACCTTC CASSPVRDNHGYTF
. TRBD1 TRBJ1-2 15 TRBV2 TGTGCCAGCAGTGAAGCTCCAGGGGGCCCCTATGGCTACACCTTC CASSEAPGGPYGYTF
few . TRBJ2-3 14 TRBV7-2 TGTGCCAGCAGTCCCGGGCCCTTCATGGATACGCAGTATTTT CASSPGPFMDTQYF
. . TRBJ2-2 14 TRBV5-1 TGCGCCAGCAGCCCAACGGAGGTGGCCGGGGAGCTGTTTTTT CASSPTEVAGELFF
few . TRBJ1-6 14 TRBV6-5 TGTGCCAGCAGAGGGGCCACTTATAATTCACCCCTCCACTTT CASRGATYNSPLHF
few . TRBJ2-7 14 TRBV18 TGTGCCAGCTCACTGGGGGGACCTCAAGGGGAGCAGTACTTC CASSLGGPQGEQYF
few . TRBJ1-2 14 TRBV9 TGTGCCAGCGCGCGTGTAGAAGGGGCGCATGGCTACACCTTC CASARVEGAHGYTF
many . TRBJ2-7 15 TRBV4-3 TGCGCCAGCAGCCAAGAATTGGGGCTCTCCTACGAGCAGTACTTC CASSQELGLSYEQYF
. TRBD1 TRBJ1-6 14 TRBV6-1 TGTGGCACGCCCGGAGGGACAGGGTATTCACCCCTCCACTTT CGTPGGTGYSPLHF
. TRBD2 TRBJ2-3 15 TRBV20-1 TGCAGTGCTAGAGATAGGCGGGAGGTGTCAGATACGCAGTATTTT CSARDRREVSDTQYF